These 18 T cell receptor beta chains share one sample of origin, sequenced in a study of CD8 T cells in ankylosing spondylitis. TCRdb reanalysed the 5' RACE reads using MiXCR and keeps one entry per CDR3 protein. The sample lists under 250,000 distinct CDR3 sequences, around 10% occurring once. Sequencing was done on a sample of blood, either unsorted or a sorted T cell fraction (not recorded which). Receptor source: a male donor with ankylosing spondylitis or in good health (not recorded which).

This rearrangement joins TRBV7-8 to TRBJ2-2; maybe TRBD2 (7 bases). There are 20 residues in the CDR3. Trimming removed 2 bases at V and 4 bases at J, with 26 bases between. Germline CDR1 and CDR2: SGHVS and FQNEAQ. CDR3 nucleotide sequence: TGTGCCAGCAGCTTATACAACCTAATTTGGGGGGGGCTAAGCACCGGGGAGCTGTTTTTT. Translating gives CASSLYNLIWGGLSTGELFF.

V is TRBV11-1 and J is TRBJ1-5; D may be TRBD1 (5 bases). The CDR3 has 18 residues. The ends were cut back, 0 bases at V and 2 bases at J, with 17 bases in the middle. CDR1 and CDR2 from the germline V gene are SGHAT and FQDESV (reference sequence). The CDR3 loop reads CASSLAGDVRTRNQPQHF. CDR3 DNA: TGTGCCAGCAGCTTAGCCGGGGACGTCCGGACCCGCAATCAGCCCCAGCATTTT.

The V gene is TRBV4-1, the J gene TRBJ2-3; TRBD2 matches at 9 bases. Germline lookup yields CDR1 MGHRA and CDR2 YSYEKL. CDR3 length: 19 amino acids. Losses at the gene ends were 5 bases for V and 0 bases for J; bases not matched to a gene: 15. CDR3 amino acids: CASSYGVAGDASSTDTQYF. CDR3 sequence (DNA): TGCGCCAGCAGCTACGGAGTAGCGGGGGATGCCTCTAGCACAGATACGCAGTATTTT.

At least ten counts were recorded for this clonotype. The rearrangement links TRBV12-3 or TRBV12-4 to TRBJ2-5; D unresolved. CDR3 length: 15 amino acids. The V gene lost 2 bases and the J gene lost 1 base, with 11 bases spanning the gap. In DNA form, the CDR3 reads TGTGCCAGCAGTTTACCCGGTGAAGGCCAAGAGACCCAGTACTTC. Protein product: CASSLPGEGQETQYF.

The chain combines TRBV7-9 with TRBJ2-7; D may match TRBD1 or TRBD2 (5 bases each). The CDR3 extends over 14 amino acids. The V gene's germline CDR1 is SEHNR and CDR2 FQNEAQ (reference sequence). Trimming removed 2 bases from V and 5 bases from J, with 13 bases in between. The CDR3 DNA is TGTGCCAGCAGCTTATCGAGGGGCAGGGACGAGCAGTACTTC. This gives the protein CASSLSRGRDEQYF.

The chain uses TRBV6-1 and TRBJ1-1, with D uncertain. Germline V gene lookup returns CDR1 MNHNS and CDR2 SASEGT. The CDR3 contains 13 residues. Trimming stripped 1 base from V and 1 base from J, with 4 bases between. CDR3: CASSEGENTEAFF. The CDR3 nucleotides are TGTGCCAGCAGTGAAGGGGAGAACACTGAAGCTTTCTTT.

CDR3 loop: CASSPGDGRTDTQYF. CDR3 sequence (DNA): TGTGCCAGCAGCCCCGGGGACGGCCGCACAGATACGCAGTATTTT. The chain joins TRBV7-7 to TRBJ2-3; D is possibly TRBD1 or TRBD2 (5 bases each). The V and J ends lost 5 bases and 1 base respectively, with 13 bases between them. CDR1 and CDR2 from the germline V gene are SSHAT and FNYEAQ (reference sequence). This CDR3 has 15 amino acids. Complete variable domain (other parts from reference TRBV7-7 and TRBJ2-3): GAGVSQSPRYKVTKRGQDVTLRCDPISSHATLYWYQQALGQGPEFLTYFNYEAQPDKSGLPSDRFSAERPEGSISTLTIQRTEQRDSAMYRCASSPGDGRTDTQYFGPGTRLTVL.

This clonotype occurred a few times. The gene calls are TRBV15 and TRBJ2-2; 8 bases align to TRBD2. Losses at the gene ends were 0 bases for V and 3 bases for J; bases not matched to a gene: 6. This CDR3 contains 17 residues. The V gene's germline CDR1 is LNHNV and CDR2 YYDKDF (reference sequence). CDR3 in amino acids: CATSRDLASGYTGELFF. CDR3 bases: TGTGCCACCAGCAGAGATCTCGCTAGCGGGTACACCGGGGAGCTGTTTTTT.

This clonotype has a count of ten or more. This chain uses TRBV20-1 with TRBJ2-1, with no clear D. The V end lost 4 bases, the J end lost 0 bases, and 10 bases lay between the germline ends. CDR3 length: 14 residues. In germline, CDR1 is DFQATT, CDR2 SNEGSKA (reference sequence). The chain's CDR3 is CSATSASSYNEQFF. In nucleotides, the CDR3 is TGCAGTGCTACTTCAGCGAGCTCCTACAATGAGCAGTTCTTC.

This clonotype has a count of ten or more. This chain uses TRBV29-1 with TRBJ2-3; TRBD1 matches 8 bases. This CDR3 has 14 amino acids. V lost 4 bases and J lost 3; bases outside the gene matches: 6. CDR1 is SQVTM and CDR2 is ANQGSEA in the germline V gene. The CDR3 region is CSVGWTGITDTQYF. For the CDR3, the DNA is TGCAGCGTTGGCTGGACAGGGATTACAGATACGCAGTATTTT.

The table lists this clonotype with a few counts. The rearrangement joins TRBV7-9 to TRBJ1-5, with D perhaps TRBD1 (5 bases). Germline lookup yields CDR1 SEHNR and CDR2 FQNEAQ (reference sequence). The CDR3 sequence is 16 residues long. V was clipped by 5 bases and J by 9 bases, with 23 bases between them. In nucleotides, the CDR3 is TGTGCCAGCAGCGATGAGGGGCGGACCCCCTCAGGGCCCCAGCATTTT. Residues: CASSDEGRTPSGPQHF.

There are many counts of this clonotype. This chain's CDR3 is CSAREGATDTQYF. CDR3 in DNA: TGCAGTGCTAGGGAAGGGGCCACAGATACGCAGTATTTT. V is TRBV20-1 and J is TRBJ2-3, with D possibly TRBD1 on 5 matching bases. Germline V lookup: CDR1 DFQATT, CDR2 SNEGSKA (reference sequence). V lost 3 bases and J lost 2, with 9 bases in between. This CDR3 has 13 amino acids.

This clonotype was observed at least ten times. This sequence joins TRBV12-3 or TRBV12-4 and TRBJ2-2; D not certain. The CDR3 sequence is 12 residues long. Trimming stripped 4 bases from V and 8 bases from J, with 8 bases between. This CDR3 is CASSSDWGELFF. CDR3 nucleotides: TGTGCCAGCAGTTCTGATTGGGGGGAGCTGTTTTTT.

This clonotype was counted many times. For the CDR3, the DNA is TGTGCCAGCAGGAGCGGGGAGGGGGCGTACGAGCAGTACTTC. It is translated as CASRSGEGAYEQYF. The chain couples TRBV6-1 to TRBJ2-7; TRBD1 or TRBD2 may be the D gene (7 bases each). Germline V CDR1 and CDR2: MNHNS, SASEGT. Trimming took off 6 bases at V and 4 bases at J, with 16 bases between the two ends. This CDR3 region has 14 residues.

The V and J genes are TRBV7-6 and TRBJ2-5, with D tentatively TRBD1 (5 bases). V lost 2 bases, J lost 1 base, and 11 bases lay in between. The V gene's germline CDR1 is SGHVS and CDR2 FNYEAQ. The CDR3 has 15 residues. The DNA of the CDR3 is TGTGCCAGCAGCTTATATCAGGGTTCCCAAGAGACCCAGTACTTC. Protein sequence: CASSLYQGSQETQYF.

This clonotype was seen at least ten times. The chain has TRBV29-1 and TRBJ2-2, with 7 bases fitting TRBD1. The germline gives CDR1 SQVTM, CDR2 ANQGSEA. The V gene end was trimmed by 6 bases and the J gene end by 0 bases; junction bases not matched to a gene: 10. CDR3 length: 16 residues. Here the CDR3 DNA reads TGCAGCGTCAACTGGTACGACAGGGCGAACACCGGGGAGCTGTTTTTT. Protein: CSVNWYDRANTGELFF.

This clonotype was detected only a few times. The J gene is TRBJ2-3, the V gene TRBV29-1, with D possibly called TRBD1 or TRBD2 (5 bases each). The CDR3 is 16 residues long. The germline CDR1 and CDR2 sequences are SQVTM and ANQGSEA. The V end was cut by 6 bases, the J end by 4 bases, with 23 bases between. The CDR3 protein is CSVNSPGRWGADTQYF. CDR3 sequence (DNA): TGCAGCGTCAACTCCCCGGGACGGTGGGGCGCAGATACGCAGTATTTT.

This clonotype occurred many times. The chain recombines TRBV12-3 or TRBV12-4 with TRBJ2-2, with TRBD1 matching over 11 bases. The CDR3 is made up of 17 amino acids. The trim removed 6 bases at V and 6 bases at J, leaving 12 bases unmatched. Written as DNA, the CDR3 is TGTGCCAGCAGCCTTCAAAATTCGGGACAGGGGGCCGGGGAGCTGTTTTTT. Its protein product is CASSLQNSGQGAGELFF.